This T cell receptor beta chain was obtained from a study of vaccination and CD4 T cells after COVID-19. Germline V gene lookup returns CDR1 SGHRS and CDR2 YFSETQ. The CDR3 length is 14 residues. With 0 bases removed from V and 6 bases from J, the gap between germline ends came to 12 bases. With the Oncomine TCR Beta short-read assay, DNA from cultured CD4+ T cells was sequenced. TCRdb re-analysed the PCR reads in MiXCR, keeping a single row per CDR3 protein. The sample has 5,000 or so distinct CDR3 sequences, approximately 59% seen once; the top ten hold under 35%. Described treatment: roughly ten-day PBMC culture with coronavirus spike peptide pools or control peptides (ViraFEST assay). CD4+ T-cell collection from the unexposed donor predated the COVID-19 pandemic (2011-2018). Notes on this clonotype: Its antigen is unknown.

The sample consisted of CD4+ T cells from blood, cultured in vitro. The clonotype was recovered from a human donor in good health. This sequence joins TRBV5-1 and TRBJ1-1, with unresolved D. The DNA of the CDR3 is TGCGCCAGCAGCTTGGTGGCGGGAGGTGCTGAAGCTTTCTTT. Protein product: CASSLVAGGAEAFF.